This passage covers 32 T cell receptor beta chains from one sample sequenced in a study of beta chain features in type 1 diabetes. TCRB transcripts that were expressed got sequenced, as all of the isolated RNA had been reverse transcribed. The table came from immunoSEQ multiplex PCR; TCRdb's copy has only in-frame clones and leaves some out. This sample has hundreds of thousands of clones, with 15% found just once. The sequenced material came from naive CD4+ T cells from blood. The origin of the receptors is a man aged 18-30 years in good health.

Only a few counts were recorded for this clone. The chain couples TRBV5-1 to TRBJ2-2; TRBD2 is a possible D gene (5 bases). Germline V gives CDR1 SGHRS, CDR2 YFSETQ. CDR3 length: 14 amino acids. Between the trimmed V and J ends, which lost 7 bases and 2 bases, there was a span of 12 bases. The CDR3 sequence is CASRSRDNTGELFF. CDR3 nucleotides: TGCGCCAGCCGCTCCCGGGATAACACCGGGGAGCTGTTTTTT.

The chain joins TRBV28 to TRBJ2-1; D could derive from TRBD1 or TRBD2 (5 bases each). This CDR3 is built from 15 residues. Trimming removed 6 bases from V and 5 bases from J, with 17 bases in between. Germline CDR1 is MDHEN and CDR2 is SYDVKM. The CDR3 spells CASREPGPSHNEQFF. The CDR3 DNA sequence: TGTGCCAGCAGGGAGCCGGGACCGAGCCACAATGAGCAGTTCTTC.

The chain is built from TRBV2 and TRBJ1-5; no clear D. Germline lookup yields CDR1 SNHLY and CDR2 FYNNEI. The CDR3 is 14 amino acids. V gave up 6 bases and J gave up 4 bases, with 13 bases separating them. The CDR3 coding sequence is TGTGCCAGCAGCCTAGAGGTACCGAATCAGCCCCAGCATTTT. It encodes CASSLEVPNQPQHF.

The V and J genes are TRBV5-4 and TRBJ2-1; 7 nucleotides align to TRBD1. Germline V gene data show CDR1 as SGHNT and CDR2 as YYREEE (reference sequence). The CDR3 is 15 residues long. Losses at the gene ends were 4 bases for V and 12 bases for J; bases not matched to a gene: 16. The CDR3 DNA sequence: TGTGCCAGCAGCCCGGACGGGACAGCGCATATTCGGCAGTTCTTC. Translating it yields CASSPDGTAHIRQFF.

This chain links TRBV5-1 with TRBJ1-2, with D unresolved. Looked up from germline, CDR1 is SGHRS and CDR2 is YFSETQ. The germline V and J ends were trimmed by 4 bases and 8 bases, with 12 bases remaining between them. The CDR3 contains 12 residues. CDR3 DNA: TGCGCCAGCAGCAGGACGGATTCGGGCTACACCTTC. Amino acids: CASSRTDSGYTF.

For the CDR3, the DNA is TGTGCCAGCAGCCTGGGAGGTTGGGGACTAGCGGGGAAGAACACCGGGGAGCTGTTTTTT. Its protein product is CASSLGGWGLAGKNTGELFF. The chain links TRBV13 to TRBJ2-2, with 13 bases aligning to TRBD2. The CDR3 spans 20 residues. The germline V gene encodes CDR1 PRHDT and CDR2 FYEKMQ (reference sequence). Trimming removed 5 bases from V and 1 base from J; junction bases left unmatched: 13.

The chain joins TRBV28 to TRBJ2-5; D not certain. CDR1 is MDHEN and CDR2 is SYDVKM in the germline V gene. Trimming took 5 bases from V and 2 from J, leaving 12 bases between them. This CDR3 is built from 14 residues. The CDR3 nucleotides are TGTGCCAGCAGTATCAGGCGTCTGCAAGAGACCCAGTACTTC. Encoded protein: CASSIRRLQETQYF.

The rearrangement joins TRBV12-5 to TRBJ1-5; TRBD1 matches 10 bases. The length of the CDR3 is 14 residues. V lost 3 bases to trimming and J lost 8 bases; unmatched junction nucleotides: 4. Looked up from germline, CDR1 is LGHNT and CDR2 is FRNRAP. The CDR3 bases are TGTGCTAGTGGTTTTTATGGGACAGGGGAGCCCCAGCATTTT. It encodes CASGFYGTGEPQHF.

There are a few counts of this clone. DNA for the CDR3: TGTGCCAGCAGTTCCCTGACTAGCGGGAGGGCGGATACGCAGTATTTT. Protein: CASSSLTSGRADTQYF. The chain uses TRBV27 and TRBJ2-3; 14 bases match TRBD2. Germline V gene sequence: CDR1 MNHEY, CDR2 SMNVEV (reference sequence). V gave up 4 bases and J gave up 6 bases; unmatched junction bases: 6. The CDR3 totals 16 residues.

The CDR3, as DNA: TGCAGTGCTCGGACAGGGGTTAAAGCTTTCTTT. Amino acid sequence: CSARTGVKAFF. The chain employs TRBV20-1 and TRBJ1-1, with 9 bases fitting TRBD1. Germline CDR1 DFQATT, CDR2 SNEGSKA (reference sequence). The V gene end was trimmed by 5 bases and the J gene end by 9 bases; junction bases not matched to a gene: 4. This CDR3 contains 11 residues.

In its sample, this clone was seen a few times. This chain links TRBV18 with TRBJ1-2; D gene ambiguous. CDR3 length: 11 residues. V lost 2 bases to trimming and J lost 6 bases, with 4 bases between them. Looked up from germline, CDR1 is KGHSH and CDR2 is LQKENI. The CDR3 loop reads CASSPDDGYTF. The CDR3 DNA is TGTGCCAGCTCACCAGACGATGGCTACACCTTC.

This sequence joins TRBV4-3 and TRBJ1-1, with TRBD1 as a possible D gene (5 bases). Trimming removed 4 bases from V and 3 bases from J, with 12 bases in between. Germline CDR1 reads LGHNA; CDR2 reads YSLEER. This CDR3 has 14 residues. The CDR3 DNA is TGCGCCAGCAGCCTGGGCTCGGGGGACACTGAAGCTTTCTTT. As protein: CASSLGSGDTEAFF.

In this sample, this clone turned up many times. V and J are TRBV9 and TRBJ2-3; the D gene could be TRBD1 or TRBD2 (5 bases each). V was pared by 3 bases and J by 0 bases, with 17 bases between. Germline CDR1 is SGDLS and CDR2 is YYNGEE. The CDR3 runs to 17 residues. For the CDR3, the DNA is TGTGCCAGCAGCGCCGAGACGGGGCTGACTAGCACAGATACGCAGTATTTT. This gives the protein CASSAETGLTSTDTQYF.

The rearrangement joins TRBV28 to TRBJ2-2, with D possibly matching TRBD1 (6 bases). The CDR3 sequence is 14 residues long. V lost 5 bases, J lost 6 bases, and 13 bases lay in between. Germline V gives CDR1 MDHEN, CDR2 SYDVKM. For the CDR3, the DNA is TGTGCCAGCAGTGTGGACAAGGGGGCCGGGGAGCTGTTTTTT. It codes for CASSVDKGAGELFF.

This clone was counted between two and nine times. The chain uses TRBV4-3 and TRBJ1-6; 7 positions agree with TRBD1. The germline gives CDR1 LGHNA, CDR2 YSLEER. The trim removed 2 bases at V and 2 bases at J, leaving 9 bases unmatched. The CDR3 totals 18 residues. The CDR3 nucleotides are TGCGCCAGCAGCCAACCAGGAGGACAGGCCGCCTATAATTCACCCCTCCACTTT. As protein: CASSQPGGQAAYNSPLHF.

As regards this clone: The sample contains more than one DNA sequence encoding this CDR3. This chain uses TRBV28 with TRBJ2-7; 7 bases are shared with TRBD1. The CDR3 runs to 14 residues. Unmatched junction bases numbered 7, after V lost 6 bases and J lost 2 bases. Germline loops: CDR1 MDHEN, CDR2 SYDVKM. CDR3 nucleotides: TGTGCCAGCAGCCTCCGACAGGGAACCTACGAGCAGTACTTC. Translating gives CASSLRQGTYEQYF.

This clone was detected only a few times. The J gene is TRBJ1-3, the V gene TRBV10-3; no clear D. The CDR3 contains 16 residues. Trimming took 2 bases from V and 4 from J, leaving 15 bases between them. The V gene's germline CDR1 is ENHRY and CDR2 SYGVKD. The CDR3 sequence: CAISEPAVASGNTIYF. As DNA, the CDR3 is TGTGCCATCAGTGAGCCTGCGGTGGCCTCAGGAAACACCATATATTTT.

This clone was detected only a few times. This chain joins TRBV10-3 and TRBJ2-5; 7 bases line up with TRBD2. The CDR3 is made up of 17 amino acids. Germline V gene lookup returns CDR1 ENHRY and CDR2 SYGVKD. J gave up 0 bases and V 4 bases, and 11 bases lay outside the gene matches. Here the CDR3 reads CAISALKAGRDQETQYF. The CDR3 DNA sequence: TGTGCCATCAGTGCCTTGAAGGCAGGGAGGGACCAAGAGACCCAGTACTTC.

The V call is TRBV27, the J call TRBJ2-2; 7 bases agree with TRBD1. V lost 2 bases and J lost 1; bases outside the gene matches: 4. The germline CDR1 and CDR2 sequences are MNHEY and SMNVEV (reference sequence). The CDR3 contains 16 residues. CDR3 sequence reads: CASSLAGQENTGELFF. The CDR3 DNA reads TGTGCCAGCAGTTTAGCTGGACAGGAGAACACCGGGGAGCTGTTTTTT.

The chain links TRBV7-2 to TRBJ2-6, with D unclear. Trimming pared 8 bases from V and 0 bases from J, leaving 8 bases between. CDR1 SGHTA and CDR2 FQGNSA come from the germline V gene. This CDR3 has 14 amino acids. CDR3 sequence reads: CASGSTSGANVLTF. CDR3 coding DNA: TGTGCCAGCGGCAGCACCTCTGGGGCCAACGTCCTGACTTTC.

The chain carries TRBV28 and TRBJ1-1; 7 bases fit TRBD1. The germline V gene has CDR1 MDHEN and CDR2 SYDVKM. This CDR3 is 14 amino acids long. The trim removed 0 bases at V and 6 bases at J, leaving 4 bases unmatched. CDR3 DNA sequence: TGTGCCAGCAGTTTATGGGGGCAGGGGGCTGAAGCTTTCTTT. Encoded protein: CASSLWGQGAEAFF.

Concerning this clone itself: This could be a read error, since a much larger clone is one nucleotide away. Other DNA sequences from this sample encode an identical CDR3 as well. The chain couples TRBV7-9 to TRBJ2-5, with unresolved D. This CDR3 comprises 11 residues. In germline, CDR1 is SEHNR, CDR2 FQNEAQ (reference sequence). Trimming stripped 2 bases from V and 2 bases from J, with 0 bases between. The DNA of the CDR3 is TGTGCCAGCAGCTTACAAGAGACCCAGTACTTC. It is translated as CASSLQETQYF.

This clone showed up just a few times. V and J are TRBV7-9 and TRBJ2-7, with 9 bases identical to TRBD1. The V gene's germline CDR1 is SEHNR and CDR2 FQNEAQ (reference sequence). The length of the CDR3 is 16 residues. V lost 5 bases, J lost 1 base, and 9 bases stayed unmatched. In nucleotides, the CDR3 is TGTGCCAGCAGCCCTGACCGGACAGGGGCGTCCTACGAGCAGTACTTC. Residues: CASSPDRTGASYEQYF.

The chain links TRBV18 to TRBJ2-7, with 8 bases matching TRBD2. Germline CDR1 KGHSH, CDR2 LQKENI. The CDR3 spans 14 residues. With 3 bases clipped from V and 2 bases from J, the junction kept 3 bases outside the gene matches. The DNA of the CDR3 is TGTGCCAGCTCACCCAACGGGGGGGCCTACGAGCAGTACTTC. The encoded protein is CASSPNGGAYEQYF. Supplemented by reference TRBV18 and TRBJ2-7, the full variable domain reads NAGVMQNPRHLVRRRGQEARLRCSPMKGHSHVYWYRQLPEEGLKFMVYLQKENIIDESGMPKERFSAEFPKEGPSILRIQQVVRGDSAAYFCASSPNGGAYEQYFGPGTRLTVT.

The chain links TRBV9 to TRBJ2-7; D is perhaps TRBD1 (5 bases). The germline V gene has CDR1 SGDLS and CDR2 YYNGEE. V was trimmed by 0 bases and J by 4 bases, leaving 14 bases between them. CDR3 length: 15 amino acids. DNA of the CDR3: TGTGCCAGCAGCGTAGATGGCAGGGTTAAATACGAGCAGTACTTC. The encoded protein is CASSVDGRVKYEQYF.

This rearrangement joins TRBV6-1 to TRBJ1-2; 10 nucleotides align to TRBD1. The CDR3 extends over 14 amino acids. V lost 5 bases, J lost 1 base, and 1 base stayed unmatched. CDR1 and CDR2 from the germline V gene are MNHNS and SASEGT. CDR3 in amino acids: CASSRDRGNYGYTF. DNA for the CDR3: TGTGCCAGCAGTAGGGACAGGGGTAACTATGGCTACACCTTC.

The chain links TRBV9 to TRBJ2-2, with TRBD2 matching over 8 bases. The length of the CDR3 is 14 residues. V shed 3 bases and J 5 bases; nucleotides not matched to a gene: 3. Germline V lookup: CDR1 SGDLS, CDR2 YYNGEE. This chain's CDR3 is CASSAREGTGELFF. The CDR3 coding sequence is TGTGCCAGCAGCGCCCGGGAGGGGACCGGGGAGCTGTTTTTT.

The V call is TRBV19, the J call TRBJ2-2; D is possibly TRBD1 (6 bases). CDR3 length: 16 amino acids. V was trimmed by 5 bases and J by 2 bases, leaving 15 bases between them. The germline CDR1 and CDR2 sequences are LNHDA and SQIVND (reference sequence). The CDR3 loop is CASSYSGTPNTGELFF. The CDR3 bases are TGTGCCAGTAGTTACTCCGGGACACCCAACACCGGGGAGCTGTTTTTT.

J is TRBJ1-5 and V is TRBV5-4; D is perhaps TRBD1 (5 bases). V dropped 4 bases and J dropped 5 bases, with 10 bases sitting between them. The CDR3 has 13 amino acids. CDR1 SGHNT and CDR2 YYREEE come from the germline V gene (reference sequence). CDR3 protein: CASSKDTDQPQHF. The CDR3 DNA reads as TGTGCCAGCAGCAAGGACACCGATCAGCCCCAGCATTTT.

This clone was detected a few times. The chain couples TRBV28 to TRBJ2-3; 11 bases map to TRBD2. Looked up from germline, CDR1 is MDHEN and CDR2 is SYDVKM. Germline trimming cut 6 bases from V and 2 bases from J; bases unmatched to any gene: 7. The CDR3 totals 16 residues. Here the CDR3 reads CASRKRLAGSTDTQYF. The CDR3 nucleotides are TGTGCCAGCAGGAAAAGACTAGCGGGGTCCACAGATACGCAGTATTTT.

Written as DNA, the CDR3 is TGTGCCAGCAGTGAAGCAGGCAGGGGCCTGAGCAATCAGCCCCAGCATTTT. It is translated as CASSEAGRGLSNQPQHF. The V and J genes are TRBV6-1 and TRBJ1-5; maybe TRBD1 (6 bases). CDR3 length equals 17 residues. V lost 0 bases to trimming and J lost 1 base, with 13 bases between them. The germline V gene has CDR1 MNHNS and CDR2 SASEGT.

The chain links TRBV20-1 to TRBJ2-3; possibly TRBD1 or TRBD2 for D (5 bases each). V was cut by 3 bases and J by 14 bases, with 15 bases left in between. The CDR3 sequence is 11 residues long. CDR1 is DFQATT and CDR2 is SNEGSKA in the germline V gene (reference sequence). The CDR3 here is CSAREGTVRYF. For the CDR3, the DNA is TGCAGTGCTAGGGAAGGGACCGTCAGGTATTTT.